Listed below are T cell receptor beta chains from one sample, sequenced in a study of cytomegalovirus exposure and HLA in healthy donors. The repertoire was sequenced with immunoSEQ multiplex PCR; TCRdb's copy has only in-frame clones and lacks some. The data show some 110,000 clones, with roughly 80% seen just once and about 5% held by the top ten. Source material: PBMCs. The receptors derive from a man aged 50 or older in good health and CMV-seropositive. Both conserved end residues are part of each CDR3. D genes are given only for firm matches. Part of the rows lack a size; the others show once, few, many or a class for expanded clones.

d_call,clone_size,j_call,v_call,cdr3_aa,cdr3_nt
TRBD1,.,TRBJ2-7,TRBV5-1,CASTLGTGFYEQYF,TGCGCCAGCACCTTAGGGACAGGTTTCTACGAGCAGTACTTC
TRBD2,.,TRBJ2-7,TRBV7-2,CASSLGLAGAHEQYF,TGTGCCAGCAGCCTGGGACTAGCGGGAGCTCACGAGCAGTACTTC
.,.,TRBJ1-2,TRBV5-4,CASSLQGLNYGYTF,TGTGCCAGCAGCTTGCAGGGATTAAACTATGGCTACACCTTC
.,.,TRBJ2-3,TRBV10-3,CAISGLGTDTQYF,TGTGCCATCAGTGGGCTAGGCACAGATACGCAGTATTTT
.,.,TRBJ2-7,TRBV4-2,CASSQSGGVDEQYF,TGTGCCAGCAGCCAGAGTGGCGGGGTAGACGAGCAGTACTTC
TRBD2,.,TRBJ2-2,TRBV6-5,CASSYFLAGGELFF,TGTGCCAGCAGTTATTTTCTAGCGGGCGGGGAGCTGTTTTTT
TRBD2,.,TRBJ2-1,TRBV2,CASIRTTSGNEQFF,TGTGCCAGCATACGTACGACTAGCGGTAATGAGCAGTTCTTC
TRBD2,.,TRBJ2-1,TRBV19,CASSNAGGAGEQFF,TGTGCCAGTTCCAATGCGGGAGGAGCGGGTGAGCAGTTCTTC
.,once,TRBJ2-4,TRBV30,CAWSVRVSQYF,TGTGCCTGGAGTGTACGTGTCAGTCAGTACTTC
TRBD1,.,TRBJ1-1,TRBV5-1,CASSLGQGARAEAFF,TGCGCCAGCAGCTTGGGGCAGGGGGCGAGGGCTGAAGCTTTCTTT
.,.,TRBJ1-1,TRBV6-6,CASSYSRGKGDTEAFF,TGTGCCAGCAGTTACTCGAGAGGTAAAGGGGACACTGAAGCTTTCTTT
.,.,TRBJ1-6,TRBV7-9,CASSLSNSANSPLHF,TGTGCCAGCAGCTTATCGAATAGCGCAAATTCACCCCTCCACTTT
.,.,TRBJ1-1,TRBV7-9,CASSPRGGTEAFF,TGTGCCAGCAGCCCACGGGGGGGCACTGAAGCTTTCTTT
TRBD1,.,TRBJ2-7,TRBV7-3,CASSLTGPGGPYEQYF,TGTGCCAGCAGCTTAACGGGGCCAGGGGGTCCCTACGAGCAGTACTTC
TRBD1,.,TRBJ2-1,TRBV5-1,CASSRRGTGNEQFF,TGCGCCAGCAGCCGCCGTGGGACAGGCAATGAGCAGTTCTTC
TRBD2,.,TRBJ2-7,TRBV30,CAWSVGLAGVNEQYF,TGTGCCTGGAGTGTTGGGCTAGCGGGAGTGAACGAGCAGTACTTC
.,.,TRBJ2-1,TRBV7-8,CASSREHDEQFF,TGTGCCAGCAGCCGGGAGCATGACGAGCAGTTCTTC
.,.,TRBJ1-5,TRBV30,CAWSPQGNQPQHF,TGTGCCTGGAGTCCCCAGGGGAATCAGCCCCAGCATTTT
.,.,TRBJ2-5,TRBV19,CASSSPRDQYF,TGTGCCAGTAGTTCCCCTCGGGACCAGTACTTC
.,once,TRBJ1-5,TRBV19,CASRGTLYSNQPQHF,TGTGCCAGTAGGGGGACACTATATAGCAATCAGCCCCAGCATTTT
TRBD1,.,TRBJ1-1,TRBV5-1,CASSVRGNMNTEAFF,TGCGCCAGCAGCGTCAGGGGGAACATGAACACTGAAGCTTTCTTT
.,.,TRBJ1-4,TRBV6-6,CASSPGWGEAEKLFF,TGTGCCAGCAGCCCGGGGTGGGGGGAGGCGGAAAAACTGTTTTTT
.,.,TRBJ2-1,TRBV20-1,CSAPGGHEQFF,TGCAGTGCTCCTGGAGGTCATGAGCAGTTCTTC
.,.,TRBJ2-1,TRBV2,CASRQVPYNEQFF,TGTGCCAGCAGACAGGTTCCTTACAATGAGCAGTTCTTC
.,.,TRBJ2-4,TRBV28,CASSPPQLAKNIQYF,TGTGCCAGCAGTCCTCCACAGTTAGCCAAAAACATTCAGTACTTC
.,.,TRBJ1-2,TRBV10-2,CASSEDRGHGYTF,TGCGCCAGCAGTGAGGACCGGGGTCATGGCTACACCTTC
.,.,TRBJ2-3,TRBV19,CASSIQGYTDTQYF,TGTGCCAGTAGTATACAGGGTTACACAGATACGCAGTATTTT
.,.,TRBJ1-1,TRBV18,CASSPGGGGSTEAFF,TGTGCCAGCTCACCGGGTGGGGGAGGGAGCACTGAAGCTTTCTTT
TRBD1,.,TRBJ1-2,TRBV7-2,CASSLPPRDRFYGYTF,TGTGCCAGCAGCTTACCCCCCCGGGACAGATTCTATGGCTACACCTTC
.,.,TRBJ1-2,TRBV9,CASSVEEGSYYGYTF,TGTGCCAGCAGCGTAGAGGAGGGATCCTACTATGGCTACACCTTC
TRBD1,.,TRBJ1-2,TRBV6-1,CASSPRQGTYGYTF,TGTGCCAGCAGTCCACGACAGGGGACCTATGGCTACACCTTC
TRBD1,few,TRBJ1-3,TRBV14,CASSQRTGGGNTIYF,TGTGCCAGCAGCCAGAGGACAGGGGGTGGAAACACCATATATTTT
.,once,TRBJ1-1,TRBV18,CASSPQHLNTEAFF,TGTGCCAGCTCACCGCAACACCTGAACACTGAAGCTTTCTTT
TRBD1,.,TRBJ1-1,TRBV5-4,CASSLAGTGGSEAFF,TGTGCCAGCAGCTTGGCCGGGACAGGAGGGTCTGAAGCTTTCTTT
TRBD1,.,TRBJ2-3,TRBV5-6,CASSTLYGQGATDTQYF,TGTGCCAGCAGCACCCTATATGGACAGGGGGCCACAGATACGCAGTATTTT
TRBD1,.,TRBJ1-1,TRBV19,CASSTSGTGNTEAFF,TGTGCCAGTAGTACCTCCGGGACAGGGAACACTGAAGCTTTCTTT
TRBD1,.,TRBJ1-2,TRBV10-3,CAISEPGQGSYGYTF,TGTGCCATCAGTGAGCCGGGACAGGGATCCTATGGCTACACCTTC
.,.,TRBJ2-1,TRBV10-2,CASSGLFGDPYNEQFF,TGCGCCAGCAGTGGGCTGTTCGGGGATCCCTACAATGAGCAGTTCTTC
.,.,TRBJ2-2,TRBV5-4,CASSLASSVKTGELFF,TGTGCCAGCAGCTTGGCCTCTAGCGTTAAGACCGGGGAGCTGTTTTTT
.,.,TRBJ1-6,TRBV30,CAWSQGRGNSPLHF,TGTGCCTGGAGTCAGGGTCGAGGAAATTCACCCCTCCACTTT
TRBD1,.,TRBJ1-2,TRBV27,CASSFEGAGNYGYTF,TGTGCCAGCAGTTTTGAGGGGGCTGGGAACTATGGCTACACCTTC
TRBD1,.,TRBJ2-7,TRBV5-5,CASSYRGQEGGEQYF,TGTGCCAGCAGCTATAGGGGACAGGAGGGGGGAGAGCAGTACTTC
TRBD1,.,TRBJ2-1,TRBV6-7,CASRPGTALKYNEQFF,TGTGCCAGCAGACCCGGGACAGCCCTAAAGTACAATGAGCAGTTCTTC
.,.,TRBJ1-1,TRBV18,CASSPIELMNTEAFF,TGTGCCAGCTCACCAATTGAGCTCATGAACACTGAAGCTTTCTTT
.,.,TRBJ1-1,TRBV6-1,CASSLRGNTEAFF,TGTGCCAGCAGCTTAAGGGGGAACACTGAAGCTTTCTTT
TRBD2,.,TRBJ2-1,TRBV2,CASRLAGGKYNEQFF,TGTGCCAGCAGACTAGCGGGAGGCAAGTACAATGAGCAGTTCTTC
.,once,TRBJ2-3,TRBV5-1,CASSTGQITDTQYF,TGCGCCAGCAGCACCGGACAGATCACAGATACGCAGTATTTT
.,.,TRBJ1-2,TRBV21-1,CASSPRGGLANYGYTF,TGTGCCAGCAGCCCGCGGGGGGGCTTAGCTAACTATGGCTACACCTTC
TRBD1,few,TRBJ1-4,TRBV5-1,CASSPEGQGNEKLFF,TGCGCCAGCAGCCCAGAGGGACAGGGTAATGAAAAACTGTTTTTT
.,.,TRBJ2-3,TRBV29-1,CSVGGRDFSDTQYF,TGCAGCGTTGGAGGCAGGGATTTTTCGGATACGCAGTATTTT
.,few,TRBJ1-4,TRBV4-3,CASSQESPGRGFKRLHEKLFF,TGCGCCAGCAGCCAAGAAAGCCCGGGTCGAGGTTTTAAAAGACTCCATGAAAAACTGTTTTTT
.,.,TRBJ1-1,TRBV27,CASSKDSRTEAFF,TGTGCCAGCAGCAAGGACAGTCGCACTGAAGCTTTCTTT
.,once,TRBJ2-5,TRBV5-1,CASSLEAGKETQYF,TGCGCCAGCAGCTTGGAGGCAGGGAAAGAGACCCAGTACTTC
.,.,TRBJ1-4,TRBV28,CASSPSGGTGKLFF,TGTGCCAGCAGTCCCTCCGGGGGGACGGGAAAACTGTTTTTT
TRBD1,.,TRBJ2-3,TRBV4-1,CASSPGQGDITDTQYF,TGCGCCAGCAGCCCGGGACAGGGGGACATCACAGATACGCAGTATTTT